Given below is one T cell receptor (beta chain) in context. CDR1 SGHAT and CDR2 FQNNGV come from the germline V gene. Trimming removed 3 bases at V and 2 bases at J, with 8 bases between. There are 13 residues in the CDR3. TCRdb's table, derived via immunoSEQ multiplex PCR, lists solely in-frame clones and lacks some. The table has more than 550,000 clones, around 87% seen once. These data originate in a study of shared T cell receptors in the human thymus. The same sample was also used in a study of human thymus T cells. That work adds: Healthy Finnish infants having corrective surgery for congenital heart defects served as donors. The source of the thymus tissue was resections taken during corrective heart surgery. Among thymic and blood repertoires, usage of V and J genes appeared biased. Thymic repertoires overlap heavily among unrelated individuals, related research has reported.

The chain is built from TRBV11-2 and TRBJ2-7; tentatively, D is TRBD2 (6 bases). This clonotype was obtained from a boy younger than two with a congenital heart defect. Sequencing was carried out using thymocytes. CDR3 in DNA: TGTGCCAGCAGCTTTCTAGCGACCTACGAGCAGTACTTC. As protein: CASSFLATYEQYF. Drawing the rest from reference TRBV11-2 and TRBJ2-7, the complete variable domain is EAGVAQSPRYKIIEKRQSVAFWCNPISGHATLYWYQQILGQGPKLLIQFQNNGVVDDSQLPKDRFSAERLKGVDSTLKIQPAKLEDSAVYLCASSFLATYEQYFGPGTRLTVT.